This T cell receptor beta chain was recorded in a study of regulatory T cells in long-lasting Graves disease. This clonotype was recorded at least ten times. Its specificity is not known. At one end, the junction sequence differs from germline, possibly due to a read error. Time point described: newly diagnosed GD, antithyroid drugs for less than 3 months. Preparation of the TCR library used RNA extracted from PBMCs. Patients hailed from an endocrinology department in Xi'an, China. The peripheral blood volume drawn was around 9.6 milliliters, and it was collected into EDTA tubes. The study's findings and limits: The number of shared public clonotypes was higher in persistent patients (around 2,700) than new patients (966).

HTBI primers from iRepertoire and Arm-PCR of CDR3 regions yielded the TCR beta libraries. TCRdb called the multiplex PCR reads again in MiXCR, with one record for every CDR3 protein. In the table there are approximately 210,000 distinct CDR3 sequences, 15% to 20% of which are singletons. CDR1 and CDR2 (germline): MNHEY, SVGEGT. There are 11 residues in the CDR3. The clonotype comes from a female donor with Graves disease. This rearrangement joins TRBV6-2 or TRBV6-3 to TRBJ2-5; unclear D gene. The specimen was peripheral blood mononuclear cells (PBMCs), collected at new diagnosis, from a patient treated with antithyroid drugs. CDR3 amino acids: CASSNSETQYF. The CDR3 region has the DNA TGTGCCAGCAGTAACTCTGAGACCCAGTACTTC.